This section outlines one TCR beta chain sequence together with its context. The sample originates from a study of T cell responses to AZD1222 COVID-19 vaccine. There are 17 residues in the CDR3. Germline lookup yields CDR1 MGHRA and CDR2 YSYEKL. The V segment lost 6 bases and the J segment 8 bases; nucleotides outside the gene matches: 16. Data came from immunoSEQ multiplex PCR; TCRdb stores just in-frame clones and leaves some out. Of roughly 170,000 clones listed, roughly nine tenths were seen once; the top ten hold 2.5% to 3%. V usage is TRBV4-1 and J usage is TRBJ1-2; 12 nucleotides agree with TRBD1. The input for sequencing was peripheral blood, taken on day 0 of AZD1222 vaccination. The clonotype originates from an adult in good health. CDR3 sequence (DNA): TGCGCCAGCAGGGGCCCCCGGGACAGGGGGCGAGTTTGGGGCTACACCTTC. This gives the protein CASRGPRDRGRVWGYTF.